This is a list of T cell receptor beta chains from one sample in a study of cytomegalovirus exposure and HLA in healthy donors. Here immunoSEQ multiplex PCR was the method, and the copy in TCRdb shows in-frame clones only, minus some. The data hold about 150,000 clones, with 55% to 70% observed a single time. Sample: PBMCs. Every receptor here comes from a woman aged 55 to 70 in good health and CMV-seropositive. Each CDR3 is given without its conserved first and last residue. The size field is filled for only some rows; it gives once, few, many or a size class.

V: TRBV5-4
J: TRBJ1-4
size: once
CDR3: ASSLDRGIEKLF

V: TRBV7-8
J: TRBJ2-7
size: .
CDR3: ASSATQRGYEQY

V: TRBV6-6
J: TRBJ2-7
size: .
CDR3: ASSPGLQGAAYEQY

V: TRBV4-2
J: TRBJ2-6
size: once
CDR3: ASSQDGGQLYSGANVLT

V: TRBV9
J: TRBJ2-5
size: .
CDR3: ASSVDGRLAQETQY

V: TRBV19
J: TRBJ2-1
size: .
CDR3: ASRTQQGSYNEQF

V: TRBV18
J: TRBJ1-1
size: few
CDR3: ASSPVGGGPEAF

V: TRBV5-4
J: TRBJ1-2
size: .
CDR3: ASSLAAVGYGYT

V: TRBV11-1
J: TRBJ2-7
size: .
CDR3: ASSPPGSDEQY

V: TRBV2
J: TRBJ2-2
size: few
CDR3: ASRGTGGTGELF

V: TRBV6-5
J: TRBJ1-2
size: .
CDR3: ASKRGQGNYGYT

V: TRBV16
J: TRBJ2-2
size: .
CDR3: ASSPLQGGGELF

V: TRBV27
J: TRBJ1-2
size: .
CDR3: ASSYGQGGGYT

V: TRBV15
J: TRBJ2-1
size: .
CDR3: ATSRDLASSYNEQF

V: TRBV19
J: TRBJ2-3
size: few
CDR3: ASSRGLAGGTDTQY

V: TRBV7-3
J: TRBJ2-7
size: .
CDR3: ASSLTPGDEQY

V: TRBV15
J: TRBJ2-1
size: .
CDR3: ATGAGTGFLFGDEQF

V: TRBV5-1
J: TRBJ1-5
size: once
CDR3: ASSLGQGWNQPQH

V: TRBV7-2
J: TRBJ1-5
size: .
CDR3: ASSLQGGNQPQH

V: TRBV5-1
J: TRBJ1-1
size: .
CDR3: ASSLETGVRAF

V: TRBV6-5
J: TRBJ2-1
size: .
CDR3: ASRDSGEQF

V: TRBV19
J: TRBJ1-5
size: few
CDR3: ASSITGDNQPQH

V: TRBV5-4
J: TRBJ2-2
size: .
CDR3: ASSSGTSGPGELF

V: TRBV29-1
J: TRBJ2-3
size: .
CDR3: SSTGDGTDTQY

V: TRBV2
J: TRBJ1-2
size: once
CDR3: ASSEEQGSNYGYT

V: TRBV5-1
J: TRBJ1-2
size: .
CDR3: ASSSSVNYGYT

V: TRBV11-1
J: TRBJ2-2
size: .
CDR3: ASSLQNGGNTGELF

V: TRBV9
J: TRBJ1-3
size: .
CDR3: ASSVDTGGNTIY

V: TRBV21-1
J: TRBJ2-5
size: .
CDR3: ASSKARTSGKETQY

V: TRBV7-2
J: TRBJ2-7
size: .
CDR3: ASSFSSGTGGEQY

V: TRBV19
J: TRBJ2-7
size: .
CDR3: ATKQGFEQY

V: TRBV20-1
J: TRBJ2-1
size: .
CDR3: SATDNEQF